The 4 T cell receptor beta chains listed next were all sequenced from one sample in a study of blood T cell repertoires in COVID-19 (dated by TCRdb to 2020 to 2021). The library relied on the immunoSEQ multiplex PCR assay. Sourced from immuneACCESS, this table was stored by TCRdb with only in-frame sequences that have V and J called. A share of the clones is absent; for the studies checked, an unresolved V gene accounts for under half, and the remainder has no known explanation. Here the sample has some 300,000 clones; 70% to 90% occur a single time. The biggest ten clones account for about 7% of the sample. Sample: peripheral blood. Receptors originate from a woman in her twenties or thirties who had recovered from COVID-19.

The CDR3 spells CASSLATGMGQPQHF. DNA of the CDR3: TGTGCCAGCAGCTTGGCTACAGGGATGGGACAGCCCCAGCATTTT. This rearrangement joins TRBV5-6 to TRBJ1-5, with a weak D call TRBD1 (6 bases). Germline CDR1 and CDR2: SGHDT and YYEEEE. The germline V and J ends were trimmed by 0 bases and 7 bases, with 14 bases remaining between them. CDR3 length: 15 amino acids.

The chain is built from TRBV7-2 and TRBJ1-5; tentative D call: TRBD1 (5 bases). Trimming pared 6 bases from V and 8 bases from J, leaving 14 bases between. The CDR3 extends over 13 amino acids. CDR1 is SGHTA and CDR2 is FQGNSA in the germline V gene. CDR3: CASSSDRQEPQHF. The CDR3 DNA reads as TGTGCCAGCAGTTCCGACAGACAAGAGCCCCAGCATTTT.

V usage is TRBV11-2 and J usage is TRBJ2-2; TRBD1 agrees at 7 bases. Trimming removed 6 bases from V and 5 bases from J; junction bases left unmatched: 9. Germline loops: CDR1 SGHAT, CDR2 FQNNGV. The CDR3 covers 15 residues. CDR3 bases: TGTGCCAGCAGAGGAGACAGGGCCTGGACCGGGGAGCTGTTTTTT. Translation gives CASRGDRAWTGELFF. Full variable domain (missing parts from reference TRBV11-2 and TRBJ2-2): EAGVAQSPRYKIIEKRQSVAFWCNPISGHATLYWYQQILGQGPKLLIQFQNNGVVDDSQLPKDRFSAERLKGVDSTLKIQPAKLEDSAVYLCASRGDRAWTGELFFGEGSRLTVL.

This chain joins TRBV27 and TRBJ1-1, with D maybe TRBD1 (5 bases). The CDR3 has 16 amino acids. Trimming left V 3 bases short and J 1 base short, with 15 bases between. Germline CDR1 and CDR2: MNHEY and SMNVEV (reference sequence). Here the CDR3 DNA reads TGTGCCAGCAGTTTGTTGGGCGGGGGGAGGAACACTGAAGCTTTCTTT. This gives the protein CASSLLGGGRNTEAFF.